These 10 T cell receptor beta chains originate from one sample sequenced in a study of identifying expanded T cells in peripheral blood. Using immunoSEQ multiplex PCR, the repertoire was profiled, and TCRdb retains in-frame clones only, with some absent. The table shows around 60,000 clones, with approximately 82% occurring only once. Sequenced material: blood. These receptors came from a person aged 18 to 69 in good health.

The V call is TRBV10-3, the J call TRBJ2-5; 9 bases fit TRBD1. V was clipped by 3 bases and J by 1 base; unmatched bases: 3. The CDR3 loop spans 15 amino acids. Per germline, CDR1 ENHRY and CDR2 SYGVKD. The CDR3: CAISESTGGQETQYF. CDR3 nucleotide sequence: TGTGCCATCAGTGAATCGACAGGGGGCCAAGAGACCCAGTACTTC.

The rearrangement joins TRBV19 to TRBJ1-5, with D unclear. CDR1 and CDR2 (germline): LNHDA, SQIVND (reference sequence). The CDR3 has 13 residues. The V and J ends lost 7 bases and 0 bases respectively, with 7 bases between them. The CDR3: CASKTHSNQPQHF. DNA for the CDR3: TGTGCCAGTAAGACCCATAGCAATCAGCCCCAGCATTTT. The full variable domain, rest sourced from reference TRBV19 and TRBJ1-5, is DGGITQSPKYLFRKEGQNVTLSCEQNLNHDAMYWYRQDPGQGLRLIYYSQIVNDFQKGDIAEGYSVSREKKESFPLTVTSAQKNPTAFYLCASKTHSNQPQHFGDGTRLSIL.

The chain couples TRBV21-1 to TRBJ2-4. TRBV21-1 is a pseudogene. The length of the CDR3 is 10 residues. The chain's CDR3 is CANISGIQYF. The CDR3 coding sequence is TGTGCCAATATCTCTGGCATTCAGTACTTC.

The CDR3 sequence is CASNKDTYEQYF. Here the CDR3 DNA reads TGTGCCAGCAACAAGGACACCTACGAGCAGTACTTC. The V and J genes are TRBV7-2 and TRBJ2-7; TRBD1 is a possible D gene (5 bases). The CDR3 has 12 amino acids. Germline-derived CDR1 and CDR2 are SGHTA and FQGNSA. V gave up 7 bases and J gave up 2 bases, with 9 bases separating them.

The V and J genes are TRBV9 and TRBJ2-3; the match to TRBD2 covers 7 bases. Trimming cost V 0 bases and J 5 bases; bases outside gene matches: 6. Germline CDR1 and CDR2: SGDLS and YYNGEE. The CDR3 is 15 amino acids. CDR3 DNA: TGTGCCAGCAGCGTAGCTACTGGGGGGGTAGATACGCAGTATTTT. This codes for CASSVATGGVDTQYF.

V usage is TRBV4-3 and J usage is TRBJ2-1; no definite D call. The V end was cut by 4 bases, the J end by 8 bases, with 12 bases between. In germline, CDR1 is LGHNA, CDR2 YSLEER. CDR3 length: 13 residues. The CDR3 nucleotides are TGCGCCAGCAGCCCACGACTTGGCGATGAGCAGTTCTTC. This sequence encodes CASSPRLGDEQFF.

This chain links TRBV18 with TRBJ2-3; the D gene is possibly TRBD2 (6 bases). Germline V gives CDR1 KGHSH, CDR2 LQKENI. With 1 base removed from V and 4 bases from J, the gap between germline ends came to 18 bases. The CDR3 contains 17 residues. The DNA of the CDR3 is TGTGCCAGCTCACCACTCCCGTGGGGGGTTTCGGCAGATACGCAGTATTTT. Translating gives CASSPLPWGVSADTQYF.

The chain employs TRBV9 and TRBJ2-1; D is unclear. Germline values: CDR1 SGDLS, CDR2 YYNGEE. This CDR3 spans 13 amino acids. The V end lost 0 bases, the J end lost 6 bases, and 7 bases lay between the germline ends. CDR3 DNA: TGTGCCAGCAGCGTAGGACTGACCAATGAGCAGTTCTTC. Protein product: CASSVGLTNEQFF.

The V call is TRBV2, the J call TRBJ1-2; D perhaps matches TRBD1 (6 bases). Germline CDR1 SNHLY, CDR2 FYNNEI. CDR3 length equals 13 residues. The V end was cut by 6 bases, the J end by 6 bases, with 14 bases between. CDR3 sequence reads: CASSSYREDGYTF. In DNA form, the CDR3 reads TGTGCCAGCAGCTCTTACAGGGAGGATGGCTACACCTTC.

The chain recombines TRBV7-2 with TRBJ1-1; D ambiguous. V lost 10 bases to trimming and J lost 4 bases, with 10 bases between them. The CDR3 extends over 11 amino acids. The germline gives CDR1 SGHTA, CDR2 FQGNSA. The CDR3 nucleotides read TGTGCCATCCTCAGTTCCACTGAAGCTTTCTTT. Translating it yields CAILSSTEAFF.